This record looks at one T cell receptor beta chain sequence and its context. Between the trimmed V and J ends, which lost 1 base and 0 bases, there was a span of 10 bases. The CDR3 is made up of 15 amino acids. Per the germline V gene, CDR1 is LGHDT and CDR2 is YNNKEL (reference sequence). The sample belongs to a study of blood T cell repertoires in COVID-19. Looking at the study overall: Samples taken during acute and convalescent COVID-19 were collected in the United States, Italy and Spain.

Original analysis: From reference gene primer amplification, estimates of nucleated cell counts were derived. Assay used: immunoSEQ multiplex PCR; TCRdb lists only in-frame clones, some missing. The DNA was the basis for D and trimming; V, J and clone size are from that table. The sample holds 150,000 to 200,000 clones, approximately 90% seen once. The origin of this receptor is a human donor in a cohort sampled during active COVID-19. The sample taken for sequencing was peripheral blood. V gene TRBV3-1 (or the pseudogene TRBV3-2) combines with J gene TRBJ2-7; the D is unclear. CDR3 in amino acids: CASSQAASSSYEQYF. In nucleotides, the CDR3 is TGTGCCAGCAGCCAAGCGGCCTCTAGCTCCTACGAGCAGTACTTC.